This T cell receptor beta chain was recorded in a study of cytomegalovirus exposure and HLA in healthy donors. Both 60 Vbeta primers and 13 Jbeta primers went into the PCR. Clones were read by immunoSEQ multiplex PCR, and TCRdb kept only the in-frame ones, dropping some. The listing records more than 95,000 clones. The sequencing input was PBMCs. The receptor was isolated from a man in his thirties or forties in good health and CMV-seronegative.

The chain's CDR3 is CASSLGGKNIQYF. DNA for the CDR3: TGTGCCAGCAGCTTAGGCGGGAAAAACATTCAGTACTTC. This rearrangement joins TRBV7-3 to TRBJ2-4, with D possibly being TRBD2 (5 bases). Germline loops: CDR1 SGHTA, CDR2 FQGTGA. The CDR3 runs 13 residues. Trimming took 2 bases from V and 4 from J, leaving 6 bases between them.